This TCR beta chain is from a study of early T cells in non-severe SARS-CoV-2 infection (dated by TCRdb to the early 2020s). Study-wide context: Because TCR sequencing was done on bulk RNA from unsorted whole blood, the alpha and beta chains could not be paired. The investigation overall reported the following: VDJdb matching was skewed toward anti-spike CD8 responses, so virus-specific expansions were likely underestimated and private and CD4 specificities were missed.

Of note for this clonotype: The antigen this receptor binds is unknown. Base qualities are not at hand, and no much larger clone is one base apart.

The library was generated by 5' RACE. The instrument was a NextSeq 500. In the TCR library protocol, unique molecular identifiers were attached to individual cDNA molecules to correct for PCR bias and sequencing error. TCR alpha and beta chains were both sequenced, and the abundances of alpha and beta sequences in each sample were closely correlated with each other. The study's processing was this. Decombinator V4 was used to annotate TCR sequences for V gene, J gene and CDR3. Expanded TCRs were defined as changing significantly between any two time points under a Poisson model with p below 0.0001. TCR abundances were normalised to the total number of TCRs sequenced per sample and expressed as counts per million. MAIT TCRs were defined by TRAV1-2 paired with TRAJ12, TRAJ20 or TRAJ33, and iNKT TCRs by TRAV10 paired with TRAJ18. VDJdb, accessed 1 November 2021, was searched for CMV, EBV and SARS-CoV-2 annotated TCRs, with TCRs annotated for multiple antigens excluded. TCRdb cleaned the public reads at Q25 with fastp, built clones with MiXCR and kept in-frame beta chains. Identical CDR3 protein sequences are pooled into one entry, listed with their most common genes and DNA. These V and J calls are TCRdb output, not the study's own analysis. The sample contains about 64,000 distinct CDR3 sequences, 10% to 15% of them found a single time. The top ten hold roughly 1.4% of the sample.

CDR1 SGDLS and CDR2 YYNGEE are derived from the germline V gene. The CDR3 spans 16 residues, from the cysteine through the phenylalanine. The read is trimmed to its CDR3 DNA, 48 bases read in frame from base 1. The junction shows trimming of 3 bases on V and 3 bases on J, plus 17 bases between the germline ends. This was a case-control study nested in a cohort of healthcare workers in London, UK, who had nasopharyngeal swab PCR tests and blood samples taken every week. Between 23 and 31 March 2020, the week of the UK lockdown, healthcare workers were enrolled and then followed up weekly for as long as 16 weeks.

The TCR originated in an adult who was a healthcare worker with PCR-confirmed SARS-CoV-2 infection or an uninfected control (not recorded which). The rearranged chain carries TRBV9 and TRBJ2-3; the D gene is perhaps TRBD2, from 5 matching bases. The specimen was whole blood, collected at baseline. The nucleotides read TGTGCCAGCAGCGCCGAGGGTCTCGTGGCGACAGATACGCAGTATTTT. The encoded protein is CASSAEGLVATDTQYF.